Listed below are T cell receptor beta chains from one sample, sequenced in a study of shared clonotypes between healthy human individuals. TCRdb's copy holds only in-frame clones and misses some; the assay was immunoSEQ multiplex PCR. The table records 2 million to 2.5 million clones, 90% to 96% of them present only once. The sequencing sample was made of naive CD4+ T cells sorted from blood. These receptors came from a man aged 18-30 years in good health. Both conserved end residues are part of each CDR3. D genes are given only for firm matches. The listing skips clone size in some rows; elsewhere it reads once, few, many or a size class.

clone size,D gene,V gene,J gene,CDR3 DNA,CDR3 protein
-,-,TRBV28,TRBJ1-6,TGTGCCGGCGGGAGGCCACCCCTCCACTTT,CAGGRPPLHF
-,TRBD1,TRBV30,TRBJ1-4,TGTGCCTGGAGTGGTGTGGCAGGGGGTGAAAAACTGTTTTTT,CAWSGVAGGEKLFF
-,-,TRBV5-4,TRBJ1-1,TGTGCCAGCAGCTTGGGGATGCCCGGAGCGATGAACACTGAAGCTTTCTTT,CASSLGMPGAMNTEAFF
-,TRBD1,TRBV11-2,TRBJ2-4,TGTGCCAGCAGCTTAGTAGGGGGACAGGGTTACATTCAGTACTTC,CASSLVGGQGYIQYF
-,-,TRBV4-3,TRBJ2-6,TGCGCCAGCAGCCAAGATTTAGACACCGCCAACGTCCTGACTTTC,CASSQDLDTANVLTF
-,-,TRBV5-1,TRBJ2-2,TGCGCCAGCAGCCCTGGTTCGACCTCCGGGGAGCTGTTTTTT,CASSPGSTSGELFF
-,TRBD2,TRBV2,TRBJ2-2,TGTGCCAGCAGTCGGGGACTAGCGGGAGGGGAGCTGTTTTTT,CASSRGLAGGELFF
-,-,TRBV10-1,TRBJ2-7,TGCGCCAGCAGTGAGTCCGGTCTAGGGTACGAGCAGTACTTC,CASSESGLGYEQYF
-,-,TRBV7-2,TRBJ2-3,TGTGCCAGCAGTCAATACACAGATACGCAGTATTTT,CASSQYTDTQYF
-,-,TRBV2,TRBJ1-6,TGTGCCAGCAGTGACCCGAGCTCCTATAATTCACCCCTCCACTTT,CASSDPSSYNSPLHF
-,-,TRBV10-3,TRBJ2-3,TGTGCCATCAGGGACTCAGGCACAGATACGCAGTATTTT,CAIRDSGTDTQYF
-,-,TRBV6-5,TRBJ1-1,TGTGCCAGCACCGACTCCTCCGAGAGGGAAGCTTTCTTT,CASTDSSEREAFF
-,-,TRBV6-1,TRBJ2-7,TGTGCCAGCAGCGAAAACGTGGCCTCAGGGGCCTACGAGCAGTACTTC,CASSENVASGAYEQYF
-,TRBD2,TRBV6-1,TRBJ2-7,TGTGCCAGCACTGAAGGACTAGCGGGTCCCTACGAGCAGTACTTC,CASTEGLAGPYEQYF
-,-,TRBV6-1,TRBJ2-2,TGTGCCAGCAGCCCCGGGGGCGGGGAGCTGTTTTTT,CASSPGGGELFF
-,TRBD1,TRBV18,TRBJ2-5,TGTGCCAGCTCACCAGGGACAGGGGAGACCCAGTACTTC,CASSPGTGETQYF
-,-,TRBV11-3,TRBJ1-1,TGTGCCAGCAGTCGGGGACGGAGCACTGAAGCTTTCTTT,CASSRGRSTEAFF
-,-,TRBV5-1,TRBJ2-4,TGCGCCAGCAACTCGGGCGGCATTCAGTACTTC,CASNSGGIQYF
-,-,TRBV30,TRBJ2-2,TGTGCCTGGAGTCTTATAGCTCCCGGGGAGCTGTTTTTT,CAWSLIAPGELFF
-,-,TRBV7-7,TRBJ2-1,TGTGCTAGCAGCAGCGGGCCTAACAATGAGCAGTTCTTC,CASSSGPNNEQFF
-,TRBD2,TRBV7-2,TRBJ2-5,TGTGCCAGCAGCTTAGACGTATTGGGGCTAGCGGGAGTAGGGACCCAGTACTTC,CASSLDVLGLAGVGTQYF
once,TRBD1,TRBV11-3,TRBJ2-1,TGTGCCAGCAGCTCAGACAGGGATGAGCAGTTCTTC,CASSSDRDEQFF
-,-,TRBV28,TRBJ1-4,TGTGCCAGCAGTTTATCGGGCCAGGCTGAAAAACTGTTTTTT,CASSLSGQAEKLFF
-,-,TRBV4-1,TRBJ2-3,TGCGCCAGCAGCCAAGAGGATAGCCGGGGGGATACGCAGTATTTT,CASSQEDSRGDTQYF
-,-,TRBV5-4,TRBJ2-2,TGTGCCAGCAGCCTCTTCGGGGGATTAGGGAGCACCGGGGAGCTGTTTTTT,CASSLFGGLGSTGELFF
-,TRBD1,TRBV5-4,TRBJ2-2,TGTGCCAGCAGCTTGTCCGACAGGGGCACCGGGGAGCTGTTTTTT,CASSLSDRGTGELFF
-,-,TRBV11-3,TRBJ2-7,TGTGCCAGCAGCTTAGATGTTAAGGGCGAGCAGTACTTC,CASSLDVKGEQYF
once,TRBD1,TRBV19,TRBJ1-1,TGTGCCAGCAACCCCCCGGCAGGGGGGAACACTGAAGCTTTCTTT,CASNPPAGGNTEAFF
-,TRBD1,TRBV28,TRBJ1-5,TGTGCCAGCAGATCTCGACAGGGGGCCGGTCAGCCCCAGCATTTT,CASRSRQGAGQPQHF
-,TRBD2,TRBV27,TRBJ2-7,TGTGCCAGCAGTTCCCTAAGCGGGAGGACCTCCTACGAGCAGTACTTC,CASSSLSGRTSYEQYF
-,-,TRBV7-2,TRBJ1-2,TGTGCCAGCAGCTCGGGCAGGGAAGGACTACATGGCTACACCTTC,CASSSGREGLHGYTF
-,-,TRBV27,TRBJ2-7,TGTGCCAGCAGTCCCCTTCAGGGTCTCAACTCCTACGAGCAGTACTTC,CASSPLQGLNSYEQYF
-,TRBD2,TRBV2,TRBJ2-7,TGTGCCAGCAGTGAACAGGGACTAAATGTCTACGAGCAGTACTTC,CASSEQGLNVYEQYF
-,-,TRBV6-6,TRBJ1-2,TGTGCCAGCAGTCCACCTGGGGGGGCAATCTATGGCTACACCTTC,CASSPPGGAIYGYTF
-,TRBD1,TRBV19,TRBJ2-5,TGTGCCAGTAGTGAACAGGGGGCGCTAAAAGAGACCCAGTACTTC,CASSEQGALKETQYF
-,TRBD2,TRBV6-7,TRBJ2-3,TGTGCCAGCAGTTACTCGAAAGCTAGCGGGGGCACAGATACGCAGTATTTT,CASSYSKASGGTDTQYF
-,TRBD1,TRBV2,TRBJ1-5,TGTGCCAGCAGAGCCTCAGGGGGATTCAACCATAGCAATCAGCCCCAGCATTTT,CASRASGGFNHSNQPQHF
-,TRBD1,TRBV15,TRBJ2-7,TGTGCCACCAGCAGGCAAGCACAGGGGACCTACGAGCAGTACTTC,CATSRQAQGTYEQYF
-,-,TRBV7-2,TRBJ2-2,TGTGCCAGCAGCTCCCGCAACACCGGGGAGCTGTTTTTT,CASSSRNTGELFF
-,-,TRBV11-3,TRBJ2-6,TGTGCCAGCAGCTTAGGGGCTTACTCTGGGGCCAACGTCCTGACTTTC,CASSLGAYSGANVLTF
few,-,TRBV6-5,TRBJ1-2,TGTGCCAGCAGCCGACAGGTAGATTACGGCTACACCTTC,CASSRQVDYGYTF
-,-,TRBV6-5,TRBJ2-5,TGTGCCAGCAGTTACTCACAGGGATCTGGGGAGACCCAGTACTTC,CASSYSQGSGETQYF
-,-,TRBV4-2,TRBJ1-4,TGTGCCAGCAGCCCAGCCCTGAATGAAAAACTGTTTTTT,CASSPALNEKLFF
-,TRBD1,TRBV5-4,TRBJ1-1,TGTGCCAGCAGCTTAACAGGGGACACTGAAGCTTTCTTT,CASSLTGDTEAFF
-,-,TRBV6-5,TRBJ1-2,TGTGCCAGCAGTTACGAAGGGAAGGGAACCTATGGCTACACCTTC,CASSYEGKGTYGYTF
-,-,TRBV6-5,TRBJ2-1,TGTGCCAGCAGTCCATCCTCGCCTGGGGAGCAGTTCTTC,CASSPSSPGEQFF
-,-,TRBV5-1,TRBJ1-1,TGCGCCAGCAGCCGAGGAGGTTCGGGGGTTCGGAACACTGAAGCTTTCTTT,CASSRGGSGVRNTEAFF
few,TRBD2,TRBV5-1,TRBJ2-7,TGCGCCAGCAGCTTGGGGGGGACTAGCTCCTACGAGCAGTACTTC,CASSLGGTSSYEQYF
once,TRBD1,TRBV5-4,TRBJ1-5,TGTGCCAGCAGCCAGGGACAGGGAGAGGCGAGCAATCAGCCCCAGCATTTT,CASSQGQGEASNQPQHF
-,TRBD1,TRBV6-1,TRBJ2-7,TGTGCCAGCAGGCGGACTGGACAGGGGAGCTACGAGCAGTACTTC,CASRRTGQGSYEQYF
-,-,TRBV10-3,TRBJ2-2,TGTGCCACCGGCCCGTCTCGGAACACCGGGGAGCTGTTTTTT,CATGPSRNTGELFF
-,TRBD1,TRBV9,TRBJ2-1,TGTGCCAGCAGCGTAGGGGGCAGGGGGCAATACAATGAGCAGTTCTTC,CASSVGGRGQYNEQFF
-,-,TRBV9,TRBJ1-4,TGTGCCAGCAGCCCCGACCCCGCAACTAATGAAAAACTGTTTTTT,CASSPDPATNEKLFF
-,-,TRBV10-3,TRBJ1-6,TGTGCCATCAGTGAGTCTTCGGCGTGGGGTAATTCACCCCTCCACTTT,CAISESSAWGNSPLHF
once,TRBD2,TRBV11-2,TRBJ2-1,TGTGCCAGCAGCTTAGAACTAGCGGGAGGGCGGGGGCAGTTCTTC,CASSLELAGGRGQFF
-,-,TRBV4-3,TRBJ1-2,TGCGCCAGCAGCCCGCAGGGTTATGGCTACACCTTC,CASSPQGYGYTF
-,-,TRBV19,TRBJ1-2,TGTGCCAGTAGCATAACGTTAGGAGGCTACACCTTC,CASSITLGGYTF